This T cell receptor beta chain was sequenced during a study of blood T cell repertoires in COVID-19. Measured with immunoSEQ multiplex PCR; TCRdb has only the in-frame clones, and not every one. The sample carries a few hundred thousand clones, approximately 82% recorded once. Trimming removed 4 bases from V and 2 bases from J, with 12 bases in between. The CDR3 contains 15 residues. The germline gives CDR1 LGHDT, CDR2 YNNKEL (reference sequence). The sequenced sample consisted of peripheral blood. This receptor was identified in a young woman with acute or convalescent COVID-19. The rearrangement uses TRBV3-1 (or the pseudogene TRBV3-2) and TRBJ1-3; D call uncertain. The CDR3 DNA reads TGTGCCAGCAGCCCCCAGGCCGGGGCTGGAAACACCATATATTTT. Residues: CASSPQAGAGNTIYF.